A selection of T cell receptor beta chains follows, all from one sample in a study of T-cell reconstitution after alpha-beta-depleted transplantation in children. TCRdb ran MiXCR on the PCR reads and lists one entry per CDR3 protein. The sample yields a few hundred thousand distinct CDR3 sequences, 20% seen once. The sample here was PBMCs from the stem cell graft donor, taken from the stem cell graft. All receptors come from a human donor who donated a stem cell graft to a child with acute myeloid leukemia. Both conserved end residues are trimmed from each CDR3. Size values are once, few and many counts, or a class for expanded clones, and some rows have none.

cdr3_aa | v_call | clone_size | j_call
ASSLLRGGQGYT | TRBV12-3/TRBV12-4 | NA | TRBJ1-2
ASSLIGYYEQY | TRBV12-3/TRBV12-4 | NA | TRBJ2-7
ASSGSGTSGSGSTDTQY | TRBV2 | NA | TRBJ2-3
ASSRSGGQETQY | TRBV12-3/TRBV12-4 | NA | TRBJ2-5
ASSYRAGRETQY | TRBV28 | NA | TRBJ2-5
ASSLDPLGQGESDTQY | TRBV12-3/TRBV12-4 | NA | TRBJ2-3
ARKDWGEAY | TRBV3-1 | NA | TRBJ2-7
ASSPTWTPNTEAF | TRBV18 | few | TRBJ1-1
ASSPPGTREDEQY | TRBV12-3/TRBV12-4 | few | TRBJ2-7
SARVQTNEQF | TRBV20-1 | many | TRBJ2-1
AATGEQF | TRBV7-4 | many | TRBJ2-1
SAGTSGRVNEQF | TRBV20-1 | NA | TRBJ2-1
SATDGSSYNEQF | TRBV20-1 | many | TRBJ2-1
ASSLTGTGRYEQY | TRBV12-3/TRBV12-4 | once | TRBJ2-7
ASSFTSTEAF | TRBV12-3/TRBV12-4 | many | TRBJ1-1
ASSQEGQGGSEAF | TRBV4-2 | NA | TRBJ1-1
ASSLSAGQY | TRBV11-2 | few | TRBJ2-4
AISEDGSSYNEQF | TRBV2 | NA | TRBJ2-1
SVVDRETQY | TRBV29-1 | many | TRBJ2-5
ASSFNAEQY | TRBV12-3/TRBV12-4 | few | TRBJ2-7
ASSPGQVAYNEQF | TRBV28 | few | TRBJ2-1
SVPNRGPNNEQF | TRBV29-1 | NA | TRBJ2-1
SAIGASFEQF | TRBV29-1 | many | TRBJ2-1
ATSDTRGRNTEAF | TRBV24-1 | few | TRBJ1-1
ASIWHYEQY | TRBV6-4 | many | TRBJ2-7
ASSLQQGWTPPNTEAF | TRBV28 | NA | TRBJ1-1
ACRGASYEQY | TRBV7-9 | NA | TRBJ2-7
ASSPDRTKNEQF | TRBV6-2/TRBV6-3 | NA | TRBJ2-1
ASSADRVGGYT | TRBV11-2 | NA | TRBJ1-2
ASSSGQGAFAGELF | TRBV7-3 | NA | TRBJ2-2
ASSTHSLAGGFRTYNEQF | TRBV5-1 | NA | TRBJ2-1
AYSSGTGYNEQF | TRBV7-9 | few | TRBJ2-1
ASSQVRASGTAEQY | TRBV4-1 | few | TRBJ2-7
AWSPPVATYEQY | TRBV30 | many | TRBJ2-7
ASSPEPTYNEQF | TRBV12-3/TRBV12-4 | many | TRBJ2-1
ASSLGAYEQY | TRBV12-3/TRBV12-4 | many | TRBJ2-7
ATSDYDTGELF | TRBV24-1 | many | TRBJ2-2
SATQLAARSYNEQF | TRBV20-1 | NA | TRBJ2-1
ASSSGLRGTDTQY | TRBV28 | NA | TRBJ2-3
SAPRDLSNEQY | TRBV20-1 | many | TRBJ2-7
SASGPGYQETQY | TRBV20-1 | NA | TRBJ2-5
ASSLSAGGPGNEQF | TRBV12-3/TRBV12-4 | NA | TRBJ2-1
SGLHSGNTIY | TRBV20-1 | NA | TRBJ1-3
ASSWAGARDTGELF | TRBV5-6 | many | TRBJ2-2
SAPTLRGASTDTQY | TRBV20-1 | many | TRBJ2-3